This T cell receptor beta chain was recovered during a study of metastatic and nonmetastatic thyroid tumors. Background on the study: Repertoires from blood and tumor or nodule tissue of malignant and benign thyroid patients were compared. Study-wide points: Benign nodules reportedly had significantly lower TCR beta diversity than malignant thyroid tumors in blood and tumor.

On this clone itself: Its antigen is undetermined.

Ahead of thyroid surgery, no patient had received treatment of any kind. Germline loops: CDR1 MNHEY, CDR2 SMNVEV (reference sequence). After removal of 8 bases from V and 11 bases from J, the junction contained 14 bases not matched to a gene. This CDR3 is 14 amino acids long. Study processing details: Building a distant-metastasis classifier for papillary thyroid cancer drew on CDR3 differences across clinicopathological groups. MiXCR reprocessed the PCR reads for TCRdb. For this entry, the V and J calls and clone size follow TCRdb and not the study's own pipeline. The data show 43,000 or so clones, with 3.5% to 5% seen just once and roughly a tenth held by the top ten.

V gene TRBV27 combines with J gene TRBJ1-1; 10 nucleotides align to TRBD1. Specimen: blood. This TCR derives from a female donor with papillary thyroid cancer or a benign thyroid nodule (not recorded which). Some clones in this sample may be carry-over from other donors' samples. The CDR3 is CASEGGQGNNEAFF. DNA for the CDR3: TGTGCCAGCGAAGGGGGACAGGGGAACAATGAGGCTTTCTTT.